One sample yielded the 28 T cell receptor beta chains listed below, sequenced in a study of technical replicates of blood from a handful of donors. Assay used: immunoSEQ multiplex PCR; TCRdb lists only in-frame clones, some missing. This sample carries 70,000 or so clones, 88% of them seen once, and the ten largest clones take around 4.6%. Sequenced sample: PBMCs. These receptors were taken from a human donor in good health. Some clones in this sample may be carry-over from other donors' samples.

This chain joins TRBV30 and TRBJ1-2; D might be TRBD1 (6 bases). This CDR3 has 13 amino acids. Looked up from germline, CDR1 is GTSNPN and CDR2 is SVGIG (reference sequence). With 5 bases removed from V and 4 bases from J, the gap between germline ends came to 14 bases. The CDR3 sequence: CAWRPGTIYGYTF. In nucleotides, the CDR3 is TGTGCCTGGCGACCAGGGACAATCTATGGCTACACCTTC. The full variable domain, with the rest looked up from reference TRBV30 and TRBJ1-2, is SQTIHQWPATLVQPVGSPLSLECTVEGTSNPNLYWYRQAAGRGLQLLFYSVGIGQISSEVPQNLSASRPQDRQFILSSKKLLLSDSGFYLCAWRPGTIYGYTFGSGTRLTVV.

The J gene is TRBJ2-7, the V gene TRBV29-1, with 7 bases matching TRBD2. The CDR3 has 11 residues. Germline V gives CDR1 SQVTM, CDR2 ANQGSEA. The V gene end was trimmed by 5 bases and the J gene end by 5 bases; junction bases not matched to a gene: 3. DNA for the CDR3: TGCAGCGTTCGTCGGGAGGACGAGCAGTACTTC. This encodes CSVRREDEQYF.

The V and J genes are TRBV5-1 and TRBJ1-1; D perhaps matches TRBD1 (5 bases). This CDR3 region has 14 residues. Deletions cut 2 bases from V and 5 bases from J, with 13 bases between. Germline V CDR1 and CDR2: SGHRS, YFSETQ. The DNA for the CDR3 is TGCGCCAGCAGCTTCATGGGGAAGGGGACTGAAGCTTTCTTT. Its translation: CASSFMGKGTEAFF. The variable domain in full, completed from reference TRBV5-1 and TRBJ1-1, reads KAGVTQTPRYLIKTRGQQVTLSCSPISGHRSVSWYQQTPGQGLQFLFEYFSETQRNKGNFPGRFSGRQFSNSRSEMNVSTLELGDSALYLCASSFMGKGTEAFFGQGTRLTVV.

V usage is TRBV19 and J usage is TRBJ2-5, with 12 bases matching TRBD2. The V and J ends lost 2 bases and 2 bases, in that order; junction bases with no gene match: 3. The CDR3 has 16 amino acids. Looked up from germline, CDR1 is LNHDA and CDR2 is SQIVND (reference sequence). The CDR3 sequence is CASSILGTSGQETQYF. The CDR3 nucleotides are TGTGCCAGTAGTATACTCGGGACTAGCGGGCAAGAGACCCAGTACTTC.

The chain links TRBV6-5 to TRBJ2-1; no clear D. Germline-derived CDR1 and CDR2 are MNHEY and SVGAGI. V was pared by 2 bases and J by 0 bases, with 8 bases between. The CDR3 is 15 amino acids. CDR3 sequence reads: CASSYRVHSYNEQFF. The CDR3 region has the DNA TGTGCCAGCAGTTACCGGGTCCACTCCTACAATGAGCAGTTCTTC.

This chain joins TRBV18 and TRBJ1-3; D uncertain. Trimming took 3 bases from V and 0 from J, leaving 12 bases between them. In germline, CDR1 is KGHSH, CDR2 LQKENI. This CDR3 is 16 amino acids long. The CDR3 region is CASSPYDFPSGNTIYF. The CDR3 DNA reads as TGTGCCAGCTCACCTTATGACTTTCCCTCTGGAAACACCATATATTTT.

The chain recombines TRBV5-8 with TRBJ2-5; 12 nucleotides line up with TRBD2. V lost 1 base and J lost 5; bases outside the gene matches: 9. CDR1 is SGHTS and CDR2 is YDEGEE in the germline V gene. The CDR3 consists of 17 residues. CDR3 sequence reads: CASSLWLAGGGSETQYF. CDR3 bases: TGTGCCAGCAGCTTGTGGCTAGCGGGAGGGGGAAGCGAGACCCAGTACTTC.

This rearrangement joins TRBV6-5 to TRBJ2-3, with 8 bases identical to TRBD2. Unmatched junction bases numbered 7, after V lost 3 bases and J lost 5 bases. The germline V gene has CDR1 MNHEY and CDR2 SVGAGI. This CDR3 region has 15 residues. CDR3 protein: CASSYGGGHKDTQYF. CDR3 in DNA: TGTGCCAGCAGTTATGGCGGGGGGCATAAAGATACGCAGTATTTT.

The rearrangement uses TRBV30 and TRBJ2-5, with D perhaps TRBD2 (6 bases). Trimming pared 4 bases from V and 1 base from J, leaving 10 bases between. Germline V gene sequence: CDR1 GTSNPN, CDR2 SVGIG (reference sequence). This CDR3 has 13 amino acids. CDR3 in amino acids: CAWTTGSQETQYF. The CDR3 nucleotides read TGTGCCTGGACAACCGGGAGCCAAGAGACCCAGTACTTC. The whole variable domain, remainder taken from reference TRBV30 and TRBJ2-5, is SQTIHQWPATLVQPVGSPLSLECTVEGTSNPNLYWYRQAAGRGLQLLFYSVGIGQISSEVPQNLSASRPQDRQFILSSKKLLLSDSGFYLCAWTTGSQETQYFGPGTRLLVL.

The chain combines TRBV7-3 with TRBJ2-2, with 10 bases matching TRBD1. This CDR3 region has 15 residues. V shed 5 bases, J shed 2 bases, and the junction held 2 bases outside the gene matches. Germline V gene lookup returns CDR1 SGHTA and CDR2 FQGTGA. The CDR3 here is CASSRTGGNTGELFF. CDR3 sequence (DNA): TGTGCCAGCAGCCGGACAGGGGGTAACACCGGGGAGCTGTTTTTT. The whole variable domain, remainder taken from reference TRBV7-3 and TRBJ2-2, is GAGVSQTPSNKVTEKGKYVELRCDPISGHTALYWYRQSLGQGPEFLIYFQGTGAADDSGLPNDRFFAVRPEGSVSTLKIQRTERGDSAVYLCASSRTGGNTGELFFGEGSRLTVL.

The gene calls are TRBV6-6 and TRBJ1-2; 9 nucleotides match TRBD1. There are 14 residues in the CDR3. After removal of 4 bases from V and 4 bases from J, the junction contained 4 bases not matched to a gene. Germline-derived CDR1 and CDR2 are MNHNY and SVGAGI (reference sequence). The CDR3 region has the DNA TGTGCCAGCAGTTCGGGACAGGGATCCTATGGCTACACCTTC. Translating it yields CASSSGQGSYGYTF.

This chain uses TRBV18 with TRBJ1-1, with D perhaps TRBD1 (5 bases). The CDR3 contains 18 residues. Deletions cut 6 bases from V and 4 bases from J, with 27 bases between. From germline, CDR1 is KGHSH and CDR2 LQKENI. CDR3 loop: CASSPVNIMGGGATEAFF. CDR3 DNA: TGTGCCAGCTCTCCCGTCAACATCATGGGAGGAGGGGCCACTGAAGCTTTCTTT. Complete variable domain (other parts from reference TRBV18 and TRBJ1-1): NAGVMQNPRHLVRRRGQEARLRCSPMKGHSHVYWYRQLPEEGLKFMVYLQKENIIDESGMPKERFSAEFPKEGPSILRIQQVVRGDSAAYFCASSPVNIMGGGATEAFFGQGTRLTVV.

The CDR3 DNA follows: TGTGCCATCAGTGGGAAAGCGACAGGGCTGGGTGTGAACACTGAAGCTTTCTTT. It is translated as CAISGKATGLGVNTEAFF. This chain connects TRBV10-3 to TRBJ1-1; TRBD1 agrees at 7 bases. The CDR3 runs to 18 residues. CDR1 is ENHRY, CDR2 SYGVKD, per germline. V dropped 4 bases and J dropped 0; count of bases not matched to a gene: 14.

This clone was found once. The rearrangement uses TRBV27 and TRBJ2-1, with D perhaps matching TRBD2 (6 bases). Trimming took off 6 bases at V and 7 bases at J, with 10 bases between the two ends. The CDR3 runs 12 residues. CDR1 and CDR2 from the germline V gene are MNHEY and SMNVEV (reference sequence). CDR3 amino acids: CASRARGNEQFF. The CDR3 DNA sequence: TGTGCCAGCAGGGCCCGGGGGAATGAGCAGTTCTTC.

This chain connects TRBV6-5 to TRBJ1-2; no reliable D call. Trimming took off 2 bases at V and 5 bases at J, with 18 bases between the two ends. The CDR3 sequence is 16 residues long. Germline V gene data show CDR1 as MNHEY and CDR2 as SVGAGI. The DNA for the CDR3 is TGTGCCAGCAGTTACGGGTGGTCAGGACTTTCTTATGGCTACACCTTC. As protein: CASSYGWSGLSYGYTF.

The V gene is TRBV6-5, the J gene TRBJ1-2, with D uncertain. Trimming shortened V by 2 bases and J by 4 bases, and 8 bases separated the two germline ends. This CDR3 spans 13 amino acids. CDR1 is MNHEY and CDR2 is SVGAGI in the germline V gene. The CDR3 nucleotides read TGTGCCAGCAGTTACGGTGACACCTATGGCTACACCTTC. This gives the protein CASSYGDTYGYTF.

This rearrangement joins TRBV11-3 to TRBJ1-1, with 7 bases identical to TRBD1. CDR3 length: 14 amino acids. Germline CDR1 SGHNT, CDR2 YENEEA. V trimming: 5 bases; J trimming: 1 base; junction bases outside the gene matches: 4. CDR3 loop: CASSLGQRNTEAFF. CDR3 bases: TGTGCCAGCAGCCTGGGACAGAGGAACACTGAAGCTTTCTTT.

The rearrangement uses TRBV7-8 and TRBJ2-7; D uncertain. V lost 5 bases and J lost 7, with 12 bases in between. In germline, CDR1 is SGHVS, CDR2 FQNEAQ. The length of the CDR3 is 12 residues. The CDR3 sequence is CASSRSYAEQYF. The CDR3 DNA follows: TGTGCCAGCAGCAGAAGCTACGCTGAGCAGTACTTC.

The chain combines TRBV25-1 with TRBJ2-7; 10 nucleotides align to TRBD1. V was pared by 7 bases and J by 4 bases, with 1 base of the junction left unmatched. CDR1 is MGHDK and CDR2 is SYGVNS in the germline V gene. The CDR3 sequence is 12 residues long. The CDR3 is CASMGQGYEQYF. CDR3 in DNA: TGTGCCAGCATGGGACAGGGGTACGAGCAGTACTTC.

The rearrangement uses TRBV6-5 and TRBJ2-5, with a tentative D call TRBD1 (6 bases). The V end was cut by 5 bases, the J end by 6 bases, with 19 bases between. The germline gives CDR1 MNHEY, CDR2 SVGAGI. The CDR3 length is 15 residues. CDR3 DNA sequence: TGTGCCAGCAGTCCCTACGCCGGGACATTCCAGACCCAGTACTTC. This encodes CASSPYAGTFQTQYF.

This sequence joins TRBV7-7 and TRBJ2-2, with 12 bases aligning to TRBD2. V was clipped by 5 bases and J by 1 base; unmatched bases: 2. This CDR3 has 16 residues. CDR1 is SSHAT, CDR2 FNYEAQ, per germline (reference sequence). The chain's CDR3 is CASSPLAGGNTGELFF. CDR3 DNA sequence: TGTGCCAGCAGCCCACTAGCGGGGGGGAACACCGGGGAGCTGTTTTTT. Together with reference TRBV7-7 and TRBJ2-2, the CDR3 gives the full variable domain: GAGVSQSPRYKVTKRGQDVTLRCDPISSHATLYWYQQALGQGPEFLTYFNYEAQPDKSGLPSDRFSAERPEGSISTLTIQRTEQRDSAMYRCASSPLAGGNTGELFFGEGSRLTVL.

The V call is TRBV7-3, the J call TRBJ2-2; TRBD2 matches 11 bases. The CDR3 is 15 residues long. Germline assignment: CDR1 SGHTA and CDR2 FQGTGA. With 4 bases clipped from V and 8 bases from J, the junction kept 6 bases outside the gene matches. The CDR3 DNA is TGTGCCAGCAGCTCCCGACTAGCGGGGTATGGGGAGCTGTTTTTT. It encodes CASSSRLAGYGELFF. The whole variable domain, filled in from reference TRBV7-3 and TRBJ2-2, reads GAGVSQTPSNKVTEKGKYVELRCDPISGHTALYWYRQSLGQGPEFLIYFQGTGAADDSGLPNDRFFAVRPEGSVSTLKIQRTERGDSAVYLCASSSRLAGYGELFFGEGSRLTVL.

This clone was counted a single time. V gene TRBV27 combines with J gene TRBJ2-1; unclear D gene. The CDR3 runs to 15 residues. Trimming shortened V by 7 bases and J by 0 bases, and 13 bases separated the two germline ends. Germline values: CDR1 MNHEY, CDR2 SMNVEV (reference sequence). The CDR3 loop reads CASNPDWSSYNEQFF. The DNA for the CDR3 is TGTGCCAGCAATCCAGACTGGAGCTCCTACAATGAGCAGTTCTTC.

CDR3 residues: CSAPSRGGQYF. CDR3 DNA sequence: TGCAGTGCGCCCAGCCGGGGGGGCCAGTACTTC. The chain couples TRBV20-1 to TRBJ2-5; TRBD2 matches 8 bases. The CDR3 runs to 11 residues. From germline, CDR1 is DFQATT and CDR2 SNEGSKA (reference sequence). V lost 6 bases to trimming and J lost 10 bases; unmatched junction nucleotides: 7.

The chain is built from TRBV5-6 and TRBJ1-6, with TRBD1 matching 7 bases. Unmatched junction bases numbered 1, after V lost 0 bases and J lost 4 bases. The CDR3 runs to 15 residues. The V gene's germline CDR1 is SGHDT and CDR2 YYEEEE. This CDR3 is CASSLVRGYNSPLHF. CDR3 in DNA: TGTGCCAGCAGCTTGGTCAGGGGGTATAATTCACCCCTCCACTTT.

This chain connects TRBV4-3 to TRBJ2-2, with D tentatively TRBD2 (5 bases). The CDR3 contains 15 residues. Per the germline V gene, CDR1 is LGHNA and CDR2 is YSLEER. V was clipped by 0 bases and J by 4 bases, with 9 bases between them. Here the CDR3 DNA reads TGCGCCAGCAGCCAAGAAGACCTAGCCACCGGGGAGCTGTTTTTT. Translation gives CASSQEDLATGELFF.

This clone was picked up a small number of times. V gene TRBV30 combines with J gene TRBJ2-7; TRBD2 aligns across 7 bases. Germline V gives CDR1 GTSNPN, CDR2 SVGIG (reference sequence). The V gene end was trimmed by 5 bases and the J gene end by 4 bases; junction bases not matched to a gene: 5. The CDR3 has 12 residues. CDR3 amino acids: CAWQRDIYEQYF. The CDR3 bases are TGTGCCTGGCAGCGGGATATATACGAGCAGTACTTC.

The chain is built from TRBV6-4 and TRBJ2-3; 7 bases align to TRBD1. The ends lost 6 bases at V and 4 bases at J; junction bases unmatched: 13. This CDR3 region has 16 residues. Germline assignment: CDR1 MRHNA and CDR2 SNTAGT. The CDR3 nucleotides read TGTGCCAGCAGGGACCCGGTCAGGGGGAATCCAGATACGCAGTATTTT. Translating gives CASRDPVRGNPDTQYF.